This T cell receptor beta chain emerged from a study of shared clonotypes between healthy human individuals. Study conclusions and caveats: Apart from blood, nothing was sampled; tissue repertoires likely differ.

Only in-frame clones appear in the TCRdb table, and some are missing; sequencing was by immunoSEQ multiplex PCR. The sample has about 230,000 clones, 60% to 80% seen once. Germline V gene sequence: CDR1 SGHRS, CDR2 YFSETQ. CDR3 size: 16 residues. V was pared by 5 bases and J by 4 bases, with 20 bases between. This clone was recorded a few times. Its target is unknown. This sequence joins TRBV5-1 and TRBJ2-3; tentative D call: TRBD2 (7 bases). The sample consisted of memory CD4+ T cells sorted from blood. The subset here: CD45RA-negative fraction. This TCR was recovered from a young man in good health. The CDR3 protein is CASRRGGGPRADTQYF. CDR3 nucleotide sequence: TGCGCCAGCAGGAGGGGGGGAGGGCCGAGAGCAGATACGCAGTATTTT.